This T cell receptor beta chain was captured in a study of blood T cell repertoires in COVID-19. Overall study context: T cells, B-cell-depleted T cells, or PBMCs provided the cDNA or gDNA that served as material.

Deletions cut 8 bases from V and 0 bases from J, with 19 bases between. Germline assignment: CDR1 SNHLY and CDR2 FYNNEI. The CDR3 is 16 residues long. As handled by the study authors: Amplifying reference gene primers gave estimates of nucleated cell counts. Assay: immunoSEQ multiplex PCR; the TCRdb copy retains only in-frame clones and omits some. V and J calls plus clone size are reproduced from that table; the DNA served to infer D and trimming. The data show 270,000 or so clones, with approximately 91% seen just once and about 2.3% held by the top ten. Participant-given clinical history determined each cohort assignment.

The V call is TRBV2, the J call TRBJ1-2; D may be TRBD1 (6 bases). Sequenced material: PBMCs or T cells enriched from blood (not recorded which). This TCR was sampled from a woman aged 40 to 55 with acute COVID-19. The chain's CDR3 is CASGRPPGEANYGYTF. The CDR3 DNA is TGTGCCAGCGGCCGCCCACCAGGGGAAGCTAACTATGGCTACACCTTC.